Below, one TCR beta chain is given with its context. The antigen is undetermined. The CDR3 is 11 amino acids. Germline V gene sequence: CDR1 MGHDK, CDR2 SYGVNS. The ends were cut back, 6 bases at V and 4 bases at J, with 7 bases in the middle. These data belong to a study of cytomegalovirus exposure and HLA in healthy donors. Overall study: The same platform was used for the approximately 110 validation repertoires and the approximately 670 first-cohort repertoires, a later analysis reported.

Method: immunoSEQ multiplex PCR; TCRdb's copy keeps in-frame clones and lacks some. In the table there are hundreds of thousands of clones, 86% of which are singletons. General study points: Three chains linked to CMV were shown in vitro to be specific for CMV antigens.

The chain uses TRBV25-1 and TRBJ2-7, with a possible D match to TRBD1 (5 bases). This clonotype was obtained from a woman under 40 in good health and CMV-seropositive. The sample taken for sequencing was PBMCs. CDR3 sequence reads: CASSRVYEQYF. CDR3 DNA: TGTGCCAGCAGCAGGGTTTACGAGCAGTACTTC.